In its sample, the clone carrying this T cell receptor (beta chain) was seen a few times. Antigen specificity is unknown. Time point meaning: baseline, week 1 (first vaccination visit). As to treatment: pre-vaccination baseline after standard-of-care therapy. This CDR3 region has 12 residues. V lost 2 bases and J 5 bases, leaving 9 bases between the germline ends. Germline assignment: CDR1 SQVTM and CDR2 ANQGSEA. This entry belongs to a study of a mutant IDH1 vaccine in newly diagnosed glioma. For the study at large: The treated group averaged approximately 42 years old and was around 62% male, approximately 40% female. Patients arrived already treated with radiotherapy, temozolomide, or both, most having had both.

The repertoire was sequenced with immunoSEQ multiplex PCR; TCRdb's copy has only in-frame clones and lacks some. This table holds tens of thousands of clones, roughly 92% found once. General study results and limits: The vaccine induced immune responses, and these occurred in around 93% of patients. Top-clonotype changes in peripheral T cells seemed unrelated to pseudoprogression.

This clonotype originated in a man aged 25 to 45 with glioma. The chain uses TRBV29-1 and TRBJ1-2, with no clear D. The sequenced sample was PBMCs, obtained from a glioma patient treated with radiotherapy, temozolomide or both. The CDR3 bases are TGCAGCGTTGAACTGGCCCTGTATGGCTACACCTTC. The encoded protein is CSVELALYGYTF. Combining the CDR3 with reference TRBV29-1 and TRBJ1-2 gives the whole variable domain SAVISQKPSRDICQRGTSLTIQCQVDSQVTMMFWYRQQPGQSLTLIATANQGSEATYESGFVIDKFPISRPNLTFSTLTVSNMSPEDSSIYLCSVELALYGYTFGSGTRLTVV.